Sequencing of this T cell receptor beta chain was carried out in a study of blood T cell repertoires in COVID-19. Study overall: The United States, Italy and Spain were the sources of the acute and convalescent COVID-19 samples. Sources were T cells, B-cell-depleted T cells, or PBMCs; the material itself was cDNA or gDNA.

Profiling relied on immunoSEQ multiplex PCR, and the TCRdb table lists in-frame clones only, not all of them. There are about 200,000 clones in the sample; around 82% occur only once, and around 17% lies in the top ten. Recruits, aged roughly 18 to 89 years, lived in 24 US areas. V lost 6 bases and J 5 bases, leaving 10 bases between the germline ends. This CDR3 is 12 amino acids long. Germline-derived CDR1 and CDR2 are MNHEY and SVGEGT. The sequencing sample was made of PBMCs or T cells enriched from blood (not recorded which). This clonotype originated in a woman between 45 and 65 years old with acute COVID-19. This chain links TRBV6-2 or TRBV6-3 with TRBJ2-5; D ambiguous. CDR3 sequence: CASSPNWETQYF. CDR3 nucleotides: TGTGCCAGCAGCCCTAACTGGGAGACCCAGTACTTC.